Listed here are 8 T cell receptor beta chains from one sample, sequenced in a study of shared clonotypes between healthy human individuals. CD45RO-negative, CCR7-positively selected cells formed the naive CD8 fraction, excluding terminally differentiated effector memory CD45RA+ cells. TCRdb keeps only in-frame clones here, not all; method: immunoSEQ multiplex PCR. The sample carries about 1,900,000 clones, around 96% recorded once. Sequencing was done on a sample of naive CD8+ T cells sorted from blood. Source of these receptors: a man younger than 35 in good health.

V usage is TRBV30 and J usage is TRBJ1-1; possibly TRBD1 for D (6 bases). V was clipped by 5 bases and J by 6 bases, with 13 bases between them. The CDR3 sequence is 12 residues long. Per the germline V gene, CDR1 is GTSNPN and CDR2 is SVGIG (reference sequence). DNA for the CDR3: TGTGCCTGGTCCTCGGGGGCTGCTGAAGCTTTCTTT. Encoded protein: CAWSSGAAEAFF.

V usage is TRBV4-1 and J usage is TRBJ1-1, with 9 positions matching TRBD1. V was pared by 1 base and J by 6 bases, with 9 bases of the junction left unmatched. Germline CDR1 reads MGHRA; CDR2 reads YSYEKL. The CDR3 is 16 residues long. CDR3 sequence reads: CASSQVQVQGAPEAFF. DNA of the CDR3: TGCGCCAGCAGCCAAGTCCAAGTACAGGGGGCCCCTGAAGCTTTCTTT.

This chain joins TRBV6-6 and TRBJ1-1; D possibly corresponds to TRBD1 (5 bases). Germline lookup yields CDR1 MNHNY and CDR2 SVGAGI (reference sequence). This CDR3 region has 12 residues. The CDR3 DNA is TGTGCTACCGGAGGGGTGAACACTGAAGCTTTCTTT. This codes for CATGGVNTEAFF.

The table lists this clone with a count of one. The V gene is TRBV4-3, the J gene TRBJ2-1; TRBD2 aligns across 13 bases. CDR1 and CDR2 from the germline V gene are LGHNA and YSLEER. The trim removed 3 bases at V and 8 bases at J, leaving 10 bases unmatched. The CDR3 extends over 17 amino acids. The CDR3 loop is CASSQERGLAGVYEQFF. CDR3 DNA sequence: TGCGCCAGCAGCCAGGAAAGAGGACTAGCGGGAGTCTATGAGCAGTTCTTC.

V is TRBV7-9 and J is TRBJ1-4; a weak D match, TRBD1 (6 bases). V gave up 0 bases and J gave up 6 bases, with 11 bases separating them. Looked up from germline, CDR1 is SEHNR and CDR2 is FQNEAQ (reference sequence). The CDR3 is made up of 15 amino acids. The CDR3 DNA sequence: TGTGCCAGCAGCTTAGCGCAGGGGCCTGATGAAAAACTGTTTTTT. It translates to CASSLAQGPDEKLFF.

This clone was seen once. Other nucleotide sequences in the sample specify the same CDR3. V is TRBV9 and J is TRBJ2-1; unclear D gene. Germline loops: CDR1 SGDLS, CDR2 YYNGEE. The CDR3 consists of 12 residues. Trimming left V 0 bases short and J 6 bases short, with 4 bases between. The CDR3 DNA follows: TGTGCCAGCAGCGTAGGAAGCAATGAGCAGTTCTTC. Its translation is CASSVGSNEQFF. The full variable domain, completed using reference TRBV9 and TRBJ2-1, is DSGVTQTPKHLITATGQRVTLRCSPRSGDLSVYWYQQSLDQGLQFLIQYYNGEERAKGNILERFSAQQFPDLHSELNLSSLELGDSALYFCASSVGSNEQFFGPGTRLTVL.

V and J are TRBV7-8 and TRBJ2-7; no clear D gene. V was cut by 1 base and J by 6 bases, with 10 bases left in between. The CDR3 spans 13 residues. The germline V gene encodes CDR1 SGHVS and CDR2 FQNEAQ. CDR3 protein: CASSLGRLVEQYF. The DNA of the CDR3 is TGTGCCAGCAGCTTAGGACGTCTTGTCGAGCAGTACTTC.

The chain combines TRBV5-4 with TRBJ2-7, with 9 bases aligning to TRBD1. Unmatched junction bases numbered 8, after V lost 4 bases and J lost 0 bases. CDR1 is SGHNT and CDR2 is YYREEE in the germline V gene (reference sequence). The CDR3 has 16 residues. CDR3 residues: CASSHLGTGSSYEQYF. In DNA, the CDR3 is TGTGCCAGCAGCCATCTCGGGACAGGGAGCTCCTACGAGCAGTACTTC.